This T cell receptor beta chain stems from a study of cytotoxic CD8 clonotypes in ibrutinib-treated CLL. Points on this clone: Its antigen is as yet unknown.

Trimming took off 5 bases at V and 2 bases at J, with 13 bases between the two ends. Looked up from germline, CDR1 is LNHNV and CDR2 is YYDKDF (reference sequence). This CDR3 is 14 amino acids long. Whole-study results and caveats: Lymph node repertoires were not studied, and sampling times were unmatched. Patients had baseline clonality above age-matched healthy donors, and this clonality moved with circulating CD8+ T-cell counts. Treatment saw public clonotypes, which were uncommon, either contract or stay stable.

Sequenced by immunoSEQ multiplex PCR; TCRdb stores in-frame clones only, minus some. The data contain under 300,000 clones, less than 85% of them singletons. This receptor was obtained from a human donor with chronic lymphocytic leukemia. This chain uses TRBV15 with TRBJ2-7, with D unclear. The sequencing here drew on PBMCs, taken at disease progression, from a patient treated with ibrutinib. CDR3 protein: CATSYRVRTYEQYF. The CDR3 DNA reads TGTGCCACCAGCTATCGGGTCCGTACCTACGAGCAGTACTTC.